The rows below give T cell receptor beta chains drawn from one sample of a study of beta chain features in type 1 diabetes. Method: immunoSEQ multiplex PCR; TCRdb's copy keeps in-frame clones and lacks some. This table holds hundreds of thousands of clones, around 15% found once. Sequenced sample: naive CD4+ T cells from blood. These TCRs come from a man between 18 and 29 years old with type 1 diabetes. The CDR3 runs from the conserved cysteine through the conserved F or W. D genes are given only for firm matches. Clone size is stated in some rows and not others, as once, few, many or a class when expanded.

v_gene: TRBV19; d_gene: NA; j_gene: TRBJ1-2; abundance: NA; CDR3aa: CASSNYYGYTF; CDR3nt: TGTGCCAGTAGTAACTACTATGGCTACACCTTC
v_gene: TRBV9; d_gene: NA; j_gene: TRBJ2-3; abundance: few; CDR3aa: CASSPPSGPDTQYF; CDR3nt: TGTGCCAGCAGCCCCCCGTCGGGCCCAGATACGCAGTATTTT
v_gene: TRBV5-1; d_gene: TRBD2; j_gene: TRBJ2-1; abundance: NA; CDR3aa: CASRPLAEPYNEQFF; CDR3nt: TGCGCCAGCAGGCCACTAGCGGAGCCCTACAATGAGCAGTTCTTC
v_gene: TRBV14; d_gene: NA; j_gene: TRBJ2-2; abundance: few; CDR3aa: CASRASGAFTGELFF; CDR3nt: TGTGCCAGCAGGGCCTCCGGGGCCTTCACCGGGGAGCTGTTTTTT
v_gene: TRBV7-2; d_gene: NA; j_gene: TRBJ2-1; abundance: few; CDR3aa: CASSRTPPYNEQFF; CDR3nt: TGTGCCAGCAGCCGAACACCACCCTACAATGAGCAGTTCTTC
v_gene: TRBV14; d_gene: NA; j_gene: TRBJ1-1; abundance: NA; CDR3aa: CASSVGLNTEAFF; CDR3nt: TGTGCCAGCAGCGTGGGTTTGAACACTGAAGCTTTCTTT
v_gene: TRBV5-4; d_gene: NA; j_gene: TRBJ2-5; abundance: NA; CDR3aa: CASSLADRRYRQETQYF; CDR3nt: TGTGCCAGCAGCTTGGCCGACAGGAGATACCGCCAAGAGACCCAGTACTTC
v_gene: TRBV28; d_gene: NA; j_gene: TRBJ2-2; abundance: NA; CDR3aa: CASSLIPGPSTGELFF; CDR3nt: TGTGCCAGCAGTTTAATCCCGGGACCAAGCACCGGGGAGCTGTTTTTT
v_gene: TRBV30; d_gene: NA; j_gene: TRBJ1-1; abundance: NA; CDR3aa: CASSGGSPEAFF; CDR3nt: TGTGCCTCGTCGGGGGGATCACCTGAAGCTTTCTTT
v_gene: TRBV19; d_gene: NA; j_gene: TRBJ2-1; abundance: few; CDR3aa: CASQAGSYNEQFF; CDR3nt: TGTGCCAGCCAGGCAGGCTCCTACAATGAGCAGTTCTTC
v_gene: TRBV6-6; d_gene: NA; j_gene: TRBJ2-1; abundance: few; CDR3aa: CAIREYNEQFF; CDR3nt: TGTGCCATCCGGGAGTACAATGAGCAGTTCTTC
v_gene: TRBV6-5; d_gene: NA; j_gene: TRBJ1-2; abundance: few; CDR3aa: CASSPSRLYGYTF; CDR3nt: TGTGCCAGCAGTCCTTCGCGGCTCTATGGCTACACCTTC
v_gene: TRBV18; d_gene: NA; j_gene: TRBJ2-7; abundance: NA; CDR3aa: CASSPPGVWSYEQYF; CDR3nt: TGTGCCAGCTCACCCCCGGGGGTTTGGTCCTACGAGCAGTACTTC
v_gene: TRBV28; d_gene: NA; j_gene: TRBJ2-7; abundance: NA; CDR3aa: CASSLGQKLYEQYF; CDR3nt: TGTGCCAGCAGTTTAGGACAGAAACTCTACGAGCAGTACTTC
v_gene: TRBV6-7; d_gene: NA; j_gene: TRBJ2-7; abundance: few; CDR3aa: CAENYEQYF; CDR3nt: TGTGCCGAGAACTACGAGCAGTACTTC
v_gene: TRBV14; d_gene: NA; j_gene: TRBJ2-1; abundance: few; CDR3aa: CASSRVFGEQFF; CDR3nt: TGTGCCAGCAGCCGAGTTTTTGGTGAGCAGTTCTTC
v_gene: TRBV7-2; d_gene: NA; j_gene: TRBJ2-5; abundance: NA; CDR3aa: CASSPGLLATEETQYF; CDR3nt: TGTGCCAGCAGCCCAGGACTGCTCGCGACTGAAGAAACCCAGTACTTC
v_gene: TRBV28; d_gene: NA; j_gene: TRBJ2-2; abundance: NA; CDR3aa: CASSVAGHANTGELFF; CDR3nt: TGTGCCAGCAGTGTCGCGGGACACGCGAACACCGGGGAGCTGTTTTTT
v_gene: TRBV6-5; d_gene: NA; j_gene: TRBJ2-7; abundance: few; CDR3aa: CASSFKEVSSYEQYF; CDR3nt: TGTGCCAGCAGTTTCAAAGAGGTCAGCTCCTACGAGCAGTACTTC
v_gene: TRBV18; d_gene: NA; j_gene: TRBJ2-7; abundance: NA; CDR3aa: CASSPQRASSYEQYF; CDR3nt: TGTGCCAGCTCACCACAGCGGGCCTCCTCCTACGAGCAGTACTTC
v_gene: TRBV4-1; d_gene: TRBD2; j_gene: TRBJ2-1; abundance: few; CDR3aa: CASSQATSGDYNEQFF; CDR3nt: TGCGCCAGCAGCCAAGCGACTAGCGGGGACTACAATGAGCAGTTCTTC
v_gene: TRBV7-2; d_gene: TRBD1; j_gene: TRBJ2-7; abundance: few; CDR3aa: CASSSLTGGSHEQYF; CDR3nt: TGTGCCAGCAGCTCATTGACAGGGGGCTCCCACGAGCAGTACTTC